Listed here is a single T cell receptor beta chain. V was pared by 4 bases and J by 9 bases, with 9 bases of the junction left unmatched. The CDR3 runs 14 residues. Germline assignment: CDR1 SQVTM and CDR2 ANQGSEA. This sample was included in a study of blood T cell repertoires in COVID-19. Study in general: Specimens from acute and convalescent COVID-19 originated in the United States, Italy and Spain.

The authors' processing: Amplified reference gene primers provided the basis for estimating nucleated cell counts. Sequenced by immunoSEQ multiplex PCR; TCRdb stores in-frame clones only, minus some. V and J calls and clone size are as listed in that table; D and trimming were resolved from the DNA. The table has about 240,000 clones, approximately 85% seen once. V gene TRBV29-1 combines with J gene TRBJ2-1; 10 bases are shared with TRBD2. Sequencing was performed on peripheral blood. This sequence originates from a man aged 80 or over with acute or convalescent COVID-19. This CDR3 is CSVVAAGGVGEQFF. CDR3 nucleotides: TGCAGCGTTGTTGCAGCGGGAGGGGTAGGTGAGCAGTTCTTC.